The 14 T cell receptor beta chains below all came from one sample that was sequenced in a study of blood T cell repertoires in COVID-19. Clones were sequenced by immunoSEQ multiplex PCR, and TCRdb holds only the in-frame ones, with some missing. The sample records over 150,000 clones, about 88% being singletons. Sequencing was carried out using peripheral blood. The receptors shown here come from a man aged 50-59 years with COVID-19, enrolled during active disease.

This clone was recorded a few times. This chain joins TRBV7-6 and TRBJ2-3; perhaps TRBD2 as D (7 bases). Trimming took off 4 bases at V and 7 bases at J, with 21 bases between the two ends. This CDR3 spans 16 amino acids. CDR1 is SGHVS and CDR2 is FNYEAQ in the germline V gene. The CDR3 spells CASSSTRTGGGNTQYF. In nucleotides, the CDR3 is TGTGCCAGCAGCTCGACTAGGACGGGGGGCGGGAATACGCAGTATTTT.

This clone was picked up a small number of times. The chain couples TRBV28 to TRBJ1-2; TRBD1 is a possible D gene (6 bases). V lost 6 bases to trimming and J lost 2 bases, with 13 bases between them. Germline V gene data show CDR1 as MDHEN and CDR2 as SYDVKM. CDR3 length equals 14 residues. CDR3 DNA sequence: TGTGCCAGCAGGATGGGGGGGGCGAACTATGGCTACACCTTC. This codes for CASRMGGANYGYTF.

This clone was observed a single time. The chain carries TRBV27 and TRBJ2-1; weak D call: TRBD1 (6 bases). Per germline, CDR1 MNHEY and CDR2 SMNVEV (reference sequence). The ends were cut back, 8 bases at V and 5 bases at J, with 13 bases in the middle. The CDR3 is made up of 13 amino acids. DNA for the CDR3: TGTGCCAGCGCCACGGACAGAAACAATGAGCAGTTCTTC. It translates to CASATDRNNEQFF.

CDR3 protein: CASSLDSLRGFSSYEQYF. The CDR3 DNA is TGTGCCAGCAGCTTAGACTCCCTTAGGGGGTTTAGCTCCTACGAGCAGTACTTC. The V and J genes are TRBV7-2 and TRBJ2-7; maybe TRBD1 (6 bases). V was pared by 1 base and J by 0 bases, with 19 bases between. Germline V gene lookup returns CDR1 SGHTA and CDR2 FQGNSA. This CDR3 comprises 18 residues. The whole variable domain, remainder taken from reference TRBV7-2 and TRBJ2-7, is GAGVSQSPSNKVTEKGKDVELRCDPISGHTALYWYRQSLGQGLEFLIYFQGNSAPDKSGLPSDRFSAERTGGSVSTLTIQRTQQEDSAVYLCASSLDSLRGFSSYEQYFGPGTRLTVT.

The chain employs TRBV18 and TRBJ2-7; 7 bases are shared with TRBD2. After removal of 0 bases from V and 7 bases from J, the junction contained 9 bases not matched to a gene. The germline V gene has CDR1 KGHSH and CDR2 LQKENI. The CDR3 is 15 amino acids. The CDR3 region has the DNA TGTGCCAGCTCACCACCGCGGACACAAGCGGGGGAGCAGTACTTC. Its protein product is CASSPPRTQAGEQYF.

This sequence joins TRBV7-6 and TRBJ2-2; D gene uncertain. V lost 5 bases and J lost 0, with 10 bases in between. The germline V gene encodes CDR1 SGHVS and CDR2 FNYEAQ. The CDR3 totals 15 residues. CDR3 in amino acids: CASSSYQANTGELFF. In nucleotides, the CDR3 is TGTGCCAGCAGCAGCTACCAAGCGAACACCGGGGAGCTGTTTTTT.

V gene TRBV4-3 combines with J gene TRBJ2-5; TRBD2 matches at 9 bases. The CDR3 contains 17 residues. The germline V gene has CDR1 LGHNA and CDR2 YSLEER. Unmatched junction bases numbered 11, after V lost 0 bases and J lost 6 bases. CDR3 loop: CASSQDHPAGGVQTQYF. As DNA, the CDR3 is TGCGCCAGCAGCCAAGACCACCCAGCGGGGGGTGTTCAGACCCAGTACTTC.

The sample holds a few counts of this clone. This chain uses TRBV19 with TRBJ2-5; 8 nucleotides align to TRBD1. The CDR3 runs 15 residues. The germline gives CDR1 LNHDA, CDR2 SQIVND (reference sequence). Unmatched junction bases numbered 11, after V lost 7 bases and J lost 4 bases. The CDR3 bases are TGTGCCAGTAATCCTGGACAGGGAAAACGAGAGACCCAGTACTTC. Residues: CASNPGQGKRETQYF.

The CDR3 loop reads CASRQGNTGELFF. CDR3 DNA sequence: TGTGCCTCAAGACAGGGGAACACCGGGGAGCTGTTTTTT. The chain couples TRBV24-1 to TRBJ2-2; 7 bases match TRBD1. Germline CDR1 KGHDR, CDR2 SFDVKD. The CDR3 runs 13 residues. Trimming at V came to 12 bases and at J to 1 base, leaving 4 bases not matched to a gene.

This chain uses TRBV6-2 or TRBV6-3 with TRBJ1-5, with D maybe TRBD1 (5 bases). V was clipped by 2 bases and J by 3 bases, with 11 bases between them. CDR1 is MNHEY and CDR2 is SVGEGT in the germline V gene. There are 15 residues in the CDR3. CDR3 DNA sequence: TGTGCCAGCAGTTACGAGGGCGGGGCCAATCAGCCCCAGCATTTT. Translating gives CASSYEGGANQPQHF.

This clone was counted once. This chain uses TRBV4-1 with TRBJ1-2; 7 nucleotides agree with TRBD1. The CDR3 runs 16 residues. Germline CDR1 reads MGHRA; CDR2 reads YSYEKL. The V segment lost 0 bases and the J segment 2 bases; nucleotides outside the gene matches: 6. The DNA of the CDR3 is TGCGCCAGCAGCCAAGAGGGGAGAGGGGGCAACTATGGCTACACCTTC. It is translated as CASSQEGRGGNYGYTF.

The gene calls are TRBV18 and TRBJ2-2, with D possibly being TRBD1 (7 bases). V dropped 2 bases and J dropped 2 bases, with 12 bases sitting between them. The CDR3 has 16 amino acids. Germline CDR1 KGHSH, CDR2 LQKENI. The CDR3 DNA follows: TGTGCCAGCTCACCAGGAGGGGGCGCAAACACCGGGGAGCTGTTTTTT. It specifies CASSPGGGANTGELFF. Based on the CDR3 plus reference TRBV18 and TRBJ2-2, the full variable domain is NAGVMQNPRHLVRRRGQEARLRCSPMKGHSHVYWYRQLPEEGLKFMVYLQKENIIDESGMPKERFSAEFPKEGPSILRIQQVVRGDSAAYFCASSPGGGANTGELFFGEGSRLTVL.

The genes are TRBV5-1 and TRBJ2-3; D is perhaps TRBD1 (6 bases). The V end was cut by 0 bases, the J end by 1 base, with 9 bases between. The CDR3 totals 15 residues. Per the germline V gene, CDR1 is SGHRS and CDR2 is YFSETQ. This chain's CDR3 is CASSLAGDRTDTQYF. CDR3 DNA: TGCGCCAGCAGCTTGGCAGGGGATCGCACAGATACGCAGTATTTT.

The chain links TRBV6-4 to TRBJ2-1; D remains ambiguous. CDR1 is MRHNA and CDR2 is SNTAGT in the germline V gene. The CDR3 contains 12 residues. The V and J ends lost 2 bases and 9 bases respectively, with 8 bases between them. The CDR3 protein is CASSDPRLEQFF. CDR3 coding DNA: TGTGCCAGCAGTGACCCCCGACTTGAGCAGTTCTTC.